This entry concerns a single T cell receptor beta chain. Trimming cost V 8 bases and J 3 bases; bases outside gene matches: 8. The germline V gene has CDR1 KGHDR and CDR2 SFDVKD. The CDR3 has 14 amino acids. This sample was included in a study of T cell responses to AZD1222 COVID-19 vaccine. Clones were sequenced by immunoSEQ multiplex PCR, and TCRdb holds only the in-frame ones, with some missing. The table records more than 150,000 clones, 90% of them present only once. The V call is TRBV24-1, the J call TRBJ2-7, with 8 nucleotides matching TRBD1. The specimen was peripheral blood, collected 28 days after the second AZD1222 dose. The TCR originated in an adult who received the AZD1222 COVID-19 vaccine. The CDR3 loop reads CATTDDRGFYEQYF. DNA for the CDR3: TGTGCCACCACCGATGACAGGGGCTTCTACGAGCAGTACTTC.